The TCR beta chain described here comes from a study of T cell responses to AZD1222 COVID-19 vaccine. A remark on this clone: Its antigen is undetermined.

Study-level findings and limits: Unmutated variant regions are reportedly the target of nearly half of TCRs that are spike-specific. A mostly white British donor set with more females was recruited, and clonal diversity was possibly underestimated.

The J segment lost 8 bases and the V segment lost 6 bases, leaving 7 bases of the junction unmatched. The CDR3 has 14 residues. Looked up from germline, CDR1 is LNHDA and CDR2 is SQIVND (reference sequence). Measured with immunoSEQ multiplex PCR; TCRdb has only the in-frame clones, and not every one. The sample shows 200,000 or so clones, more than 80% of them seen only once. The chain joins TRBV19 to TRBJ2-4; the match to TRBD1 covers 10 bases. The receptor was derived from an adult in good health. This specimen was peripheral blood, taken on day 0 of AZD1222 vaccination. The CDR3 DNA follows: TGTGCCAGTAGCCCGACAGGGGGCACGGACATTCAGTACTTC. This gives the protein CASSPTGGTDIQYF.